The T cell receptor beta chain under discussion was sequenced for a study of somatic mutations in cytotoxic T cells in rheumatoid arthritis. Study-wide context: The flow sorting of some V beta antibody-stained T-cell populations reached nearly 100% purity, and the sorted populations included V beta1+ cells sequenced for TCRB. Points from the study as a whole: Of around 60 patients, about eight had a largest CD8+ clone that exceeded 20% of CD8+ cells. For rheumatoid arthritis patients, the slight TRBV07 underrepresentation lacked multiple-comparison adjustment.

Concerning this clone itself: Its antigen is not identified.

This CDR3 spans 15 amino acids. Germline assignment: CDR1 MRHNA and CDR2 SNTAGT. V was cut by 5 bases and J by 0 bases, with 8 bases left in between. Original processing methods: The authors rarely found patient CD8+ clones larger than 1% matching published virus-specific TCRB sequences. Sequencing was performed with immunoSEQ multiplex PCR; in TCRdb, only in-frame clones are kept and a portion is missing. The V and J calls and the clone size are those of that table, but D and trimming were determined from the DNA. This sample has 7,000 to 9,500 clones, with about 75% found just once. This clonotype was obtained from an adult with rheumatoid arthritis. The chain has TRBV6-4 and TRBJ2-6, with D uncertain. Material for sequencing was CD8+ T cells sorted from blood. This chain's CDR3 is CASSSQSSGANVLTF. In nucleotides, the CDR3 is TGTGCCAGCAGTTCCCAATCCTCTGGGGCCAACGTCCTGACTTTC.